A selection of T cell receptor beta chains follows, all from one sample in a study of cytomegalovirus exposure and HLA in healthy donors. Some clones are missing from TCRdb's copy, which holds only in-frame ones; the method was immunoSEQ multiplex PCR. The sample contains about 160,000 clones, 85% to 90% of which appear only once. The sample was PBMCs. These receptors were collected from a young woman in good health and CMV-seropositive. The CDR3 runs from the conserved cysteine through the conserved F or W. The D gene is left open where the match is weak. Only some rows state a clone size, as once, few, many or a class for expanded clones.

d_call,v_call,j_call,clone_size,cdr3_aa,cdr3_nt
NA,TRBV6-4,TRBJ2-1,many,CASSDSGEGYNEQFF,TGTGCCAGCAGTGACTCAGGGGAAGGCTACAATGAGCAGTTCTTC
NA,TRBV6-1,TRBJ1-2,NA,CASQTLQAIQSGYTF,TGTGCCAGTCAAACCCTACAGGCAATTCAATCCGGCTACACCTTC
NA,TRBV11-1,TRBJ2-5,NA,CASSFLTATQETQYF,TGTGCCAGCAGCTTCCTGACAGCTACTCAAGAGACCCAGTACTTC
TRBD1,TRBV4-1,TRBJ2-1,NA,CASSPIGTGYNNEQFF,TGCGCCAGCAGCCCCATCGGGACAGGGTACAACAATGAGCAGTTCTTC
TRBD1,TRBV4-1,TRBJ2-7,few,CASSPGTGRFYEQYF,TGCGCCAGCAGCCCCGGGACAGGACGATTCTACGAGCAGTACTTC
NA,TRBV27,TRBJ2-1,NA,CASSFGREYNEQFF,TGTGCCAGCAGTTTCGGGAGAGAATACAATGAGCAGTTCTTC
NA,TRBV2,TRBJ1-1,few,CASRRDILNTEAFF,TGTGCCAGCAGAAGGGACATATTGAACACTGAAGCTTTCTTT
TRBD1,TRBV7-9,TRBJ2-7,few,CASSPPGQGTYEQYF,TGTGCCAGCAGCCCGCCGGGACAGGGGACCTACGAGCAGTACTTC
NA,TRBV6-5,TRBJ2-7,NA,CASSYEATTYEQYF,TGTGCCAGCAGTTACGAGGCCACAACCTACGAGCAGTACTTC
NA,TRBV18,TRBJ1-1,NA,CASFMNTEAFF,TGTGCCAGCTTCATGAACACTGAAGCTTTCTTT
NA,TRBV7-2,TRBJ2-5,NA,CASSLERGETQYF,TGTGCCAGCAGCTTAGAAAGGGGCGAGACCCAGTACTTC
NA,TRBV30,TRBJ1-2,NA,CAWSLIVGYTF,TGTGCCTGGAGTCTTATTGTGGGCTACACCTTC
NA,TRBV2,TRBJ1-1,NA,CASRVGGNTEAFF,TGTGCCAGCAGGGTCGGGGGGAACACTGAAGCTTTCTTT
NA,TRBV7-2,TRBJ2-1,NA,CASSRRTGSYNEQFF,TGTGCCAGCAGCCGTCGGACTGGGTCCTACAATGAGCAGTTCTTC
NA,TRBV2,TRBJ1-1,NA,CASGGVLNTEAFF,TGTGCCAGCGGGGGGGTTTTGAACACTGAAGCTTTCTTT
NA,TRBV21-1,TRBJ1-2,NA,CASSKEGVGYTF,TGTGCCAGCAGCAAAGAGGGGGTTGGCTACACCTTC
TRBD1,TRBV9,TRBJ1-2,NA,CASSVALDRGRGYTF,TGTGCCAGCAGCGTAGCTTTGGACAGGGGGCGAGGCTACACCTTC
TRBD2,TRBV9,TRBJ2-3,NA,CASSVDPWREGTDTQYF,TGTGCCAGCAGCGTAGACCCCTGGCGGGAGGGCACAGATACGCAGTATTTT
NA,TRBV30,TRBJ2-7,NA,CAWSDRLRNEQYF,TGTGCCTGGAGCGACAGGTTGAGAAACGAGCAGTACTTC
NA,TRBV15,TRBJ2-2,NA,CATRSEGANTGELFF,TGTGCCACCAGGTCTGAGGGGGCGAACACCGGGGAGCTGTTTTTT
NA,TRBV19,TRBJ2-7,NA,CASSMVYGNSYEQYF,TGTGCCAGTAGTATGGTCTACGGGAACTCCTACGAGCAGTACTTC
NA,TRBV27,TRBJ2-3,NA,CASGDSDGTDTQYF,TGTGCCAGCGGCGACAGTGATGGCACAGATACGCAGTATTTT
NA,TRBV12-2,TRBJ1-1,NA,CASRLGDREAFF,TGTGCAAGTCGCTTAGGTGACAGGGAAGCTTTCTTT
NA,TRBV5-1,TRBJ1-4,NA,CASSSGQPNEKLFF,TGCGCCAGCAGCTCTGGACAGCCTAATGAAAAACTGTTTTTT
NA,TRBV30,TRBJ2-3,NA,CAWSVRLVDSPTDTQYF,TGTGCCTGGAGTGTGAGGCTAGTCGATTCTCCCACAGATACGCAGTATTTT
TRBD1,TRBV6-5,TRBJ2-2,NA,CASSYFRGMGGELFF,TGTGCCAGCAGTTACTTCAGGGGGATGGGCGGGGAGCTGTTTTTT
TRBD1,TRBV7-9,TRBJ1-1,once,CASSRQGYTEAFF,TGTGCCAGCAGCCGACAGGGATACACTGAAGCTTTCTTT
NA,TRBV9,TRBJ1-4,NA,CASSRRQTDEKLFF,TGTGCCAGCAGCAGACGACAGACGGATGAAAAACTGTTTTTT
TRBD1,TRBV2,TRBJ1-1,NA,CASRNTGQGVEAFF,TGTGCCAGCAGAAATACGGGACAGGGAGTTGAAGCTTTCTTT
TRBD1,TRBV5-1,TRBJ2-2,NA,CASSLNLVRGPGELFF,TGCGCCAGCAGCTTGAATCTTGTCAGGGGGCCAGGGGAGCTGTTTTTT
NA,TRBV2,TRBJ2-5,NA,CASNQAGETQYF,TGTGCCAGCAATCAGGCGGGAGAGACCCAGTACTTC
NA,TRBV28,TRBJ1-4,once,CASNYYWEGAGTATNEKLFF,TGTGCCAGCAACTATTATTGGGAAGGGGCCGGCACGGCAACTAATGAAAAACTGTTTTTT
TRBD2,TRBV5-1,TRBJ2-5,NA,CASSVTGTSGSSQETQYF,TGCGCCAGCAGCGTCACCGGGACTAGCGGTTCCTCCCAAGAGACCCAGTACTTC
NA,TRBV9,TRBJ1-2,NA,CASSVFQSYNYGYTF,TGTGCCAGCAGCGTGTTTCAGTCGTATAACTATGGCTACACCTTC
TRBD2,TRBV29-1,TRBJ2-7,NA,CSVEFFRASGRDSYEQYF,TGCAGCGTTGAGTTTTTTCGGGCTAGCGGGAGGGACTCCTACGAGCAGTACTTC
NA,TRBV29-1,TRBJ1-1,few,CSVRQTEAFF,TGCAGCGTCCGACAGACTGAAGCTTTCTTT
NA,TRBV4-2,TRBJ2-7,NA,CASSQAAYEQYF,TGTGCCAGCAGCCAAGCTGCCTACGAGCAGTACTTC
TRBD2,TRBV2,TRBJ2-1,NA,CASTGLAGGYNEQFF,TGTGCCAGCACCGGACTAGCGGGAGGATACAATGAGCAGTTCTTC
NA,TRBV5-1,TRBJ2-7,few,CASREGGYEQYF,TGCGCCAGCAGAGAGGGAGGCTACGAGCAGTACTTC
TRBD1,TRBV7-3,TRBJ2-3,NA,CASSLTRLGQGLTDTQYF,TGTGCCAGCAGCCTCACCCGTCTCGGACAGGGTCTTACAGATACGCAGTATTTT
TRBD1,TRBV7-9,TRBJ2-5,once,CASSFQDRGTQETQYF,TGTGCCAGCAGCTTTCAGGACAGGGGAACACAAGAGACCCAGTACTTC
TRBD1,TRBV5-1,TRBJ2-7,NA,CASRPTGVDEQYF,TGCGCCAGCAGACCGACAGGGGTAGACGAGCAGTACTTC
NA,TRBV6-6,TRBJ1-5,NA,CASSQQGSNQPQHF,TGTGCCAGCAGCCAACAGGGAAGCAATCAGCCCCAGCATTTT
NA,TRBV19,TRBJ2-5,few,CASSISSVQETQYF,TGTGCCAGTAGTATCAGTAGCGTACAAGAGACCCAGTACTTC
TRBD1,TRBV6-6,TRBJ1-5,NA,CASLDRVNQPQHF,TGTGCCAGCCTGGACAGGGTCAATCAGCCCCAGCATTTT
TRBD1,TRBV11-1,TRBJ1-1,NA,CASTMTGGTEAFF,TGTGCCAGCACCATGACAGGGGGGACTGAAGCTTTCTTT
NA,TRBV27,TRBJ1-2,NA,CASSPISYYSYGYTF,TGTGCCAGCAGTCCTATATCCTATTATTCCTATGGCTACACCTTC
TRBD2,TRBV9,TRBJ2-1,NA,CASSVAAGGRGDEQFF,TGTGCCAGCAGCGTAGCAGCGGGAGGGAGGGGGGATGAGCAGTTCTTC
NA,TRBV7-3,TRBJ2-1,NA,CASSLGTGNEQFF,TGTGCCAGCAGCTTAGGAACAGGGAATGAGCAGTTCTTC
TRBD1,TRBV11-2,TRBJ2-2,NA,CASSLRRGQGNQSGELFF,TGTGCCAGCAGCTTACGGCGGGGACAGGGCAATCAGTCCGGGGAGCTGTTTTTT